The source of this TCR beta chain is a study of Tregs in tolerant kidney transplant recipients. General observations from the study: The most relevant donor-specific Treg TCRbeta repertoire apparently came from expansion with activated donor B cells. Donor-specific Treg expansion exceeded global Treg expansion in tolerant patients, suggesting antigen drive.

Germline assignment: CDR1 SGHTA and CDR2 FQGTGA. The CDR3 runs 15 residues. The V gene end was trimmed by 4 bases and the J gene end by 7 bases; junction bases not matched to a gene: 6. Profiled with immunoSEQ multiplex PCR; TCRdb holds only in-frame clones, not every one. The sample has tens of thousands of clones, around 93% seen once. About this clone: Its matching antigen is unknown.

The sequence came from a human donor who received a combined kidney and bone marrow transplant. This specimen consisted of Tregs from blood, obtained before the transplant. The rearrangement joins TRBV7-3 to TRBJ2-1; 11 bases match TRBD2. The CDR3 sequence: CASSSHSGRANEQFF. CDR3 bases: TGTGCCAGCAGCTCCCATAGCGGGAGGGCAAATGAGCAGTTCTTC.